This TCR beta chain was sequenced for a study of siplizumab effects on memory and regulatory T cells. Study findings and constraints: Most proliferating CD4+ or CD8+ clones, roughly 75-97%, had no naive or memory assignment. Among alloreactive clones, only a minor fraction mapped to unstimulated subsets.

Germline CDR1 SGHTS, CDR2 YDEGEE. CDR3 length: 17 amino acids. Between the trimmed V and J ends, which lost 2 bases and 0 bases, there was a span of 15 bases. A word on this clone: Its antigen is not identified.

The data were produced by immunoSEQ multiplex PCR, yet TCRdb's version contains in-frame clones alone and is incomplete. The table includes roughly 56,000 clones, around 98% detected once. The chain has TRBV5-8 and TRBJ2-1; unclear D gene. The source of this sequence is a human donor in good health. The sequenced sample was naive CD8+ T cells sorted from blood. The CDR3 DNA reads TGTGCCAGCAGCTTTTACTATGATTCTAACTCCTACAATGAGCAGTTCTTC. Protein product: CASSFYYDSNSYNEQFF. The full variable domain, rest sourced from reference TRBV5-8 and TRBJ2-1, is EAGVTQSPTHLIKTRGQQATLRCSPISGHTSVYWYQQALGLGLQFLLWYDEGEERNRGNFPPRFSGRQFPNYSSELNVNALELEDSALYLCASSFYYDSNSYNEQFFGPGTRLTVL.